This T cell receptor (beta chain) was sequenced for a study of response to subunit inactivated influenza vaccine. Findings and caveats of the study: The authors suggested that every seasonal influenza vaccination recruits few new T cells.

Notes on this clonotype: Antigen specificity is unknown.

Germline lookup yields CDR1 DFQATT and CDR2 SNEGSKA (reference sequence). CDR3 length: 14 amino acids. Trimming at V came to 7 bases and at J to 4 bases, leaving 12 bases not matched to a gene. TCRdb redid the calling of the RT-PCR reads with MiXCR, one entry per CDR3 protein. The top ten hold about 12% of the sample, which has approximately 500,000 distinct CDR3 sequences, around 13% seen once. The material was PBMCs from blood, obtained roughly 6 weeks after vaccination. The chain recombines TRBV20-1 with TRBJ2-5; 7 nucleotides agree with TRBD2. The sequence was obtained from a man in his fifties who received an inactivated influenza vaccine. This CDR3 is CSVPTSAGGETQYF. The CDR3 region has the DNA TGCAGTGTTCCCACTAGCGCAGGAGGAGAGACCCAGTACTTC.